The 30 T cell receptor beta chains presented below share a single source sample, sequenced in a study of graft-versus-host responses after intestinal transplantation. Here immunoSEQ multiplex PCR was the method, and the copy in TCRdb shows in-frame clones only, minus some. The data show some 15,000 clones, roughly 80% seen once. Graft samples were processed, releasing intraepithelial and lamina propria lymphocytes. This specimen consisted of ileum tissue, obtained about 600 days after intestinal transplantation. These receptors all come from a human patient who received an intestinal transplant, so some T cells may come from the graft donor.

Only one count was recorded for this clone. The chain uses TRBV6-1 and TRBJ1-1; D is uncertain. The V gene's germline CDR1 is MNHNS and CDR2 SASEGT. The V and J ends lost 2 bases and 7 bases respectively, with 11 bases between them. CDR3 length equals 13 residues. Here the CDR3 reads CASSERSKDEAFF. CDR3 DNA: TGTGCCAGCAGTGAACGCAGTAAGGATGAAGCTTTCTTT.

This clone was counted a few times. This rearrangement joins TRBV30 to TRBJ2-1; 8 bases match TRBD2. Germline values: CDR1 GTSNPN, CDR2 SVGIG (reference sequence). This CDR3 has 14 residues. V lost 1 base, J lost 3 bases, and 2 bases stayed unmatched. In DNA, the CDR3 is TGTGCCTGGAGTGAGCTAGCGGGCTACAATGAGCAGTTCTTC. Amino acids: CAWSELAGYNEQFF.

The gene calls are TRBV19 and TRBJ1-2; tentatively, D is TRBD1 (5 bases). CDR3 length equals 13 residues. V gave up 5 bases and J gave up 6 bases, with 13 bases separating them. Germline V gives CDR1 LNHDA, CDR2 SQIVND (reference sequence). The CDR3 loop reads CASSFGGVDGYTF. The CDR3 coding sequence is TGTGCCAGTAGTTTTGGAGGGGTTGATGGCTACACCTTC. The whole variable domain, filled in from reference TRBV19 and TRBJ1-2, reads DGGITQSPKYLFRKEGQNVTLSCEQNLNHDAMYWYRQDPGQGLRLIYYSQIVNDFQKGDIAEGYSVSREKKESFPLTVTSAQKNPTAFYLCASSFGGVDGYTFGSGTRLTVV.

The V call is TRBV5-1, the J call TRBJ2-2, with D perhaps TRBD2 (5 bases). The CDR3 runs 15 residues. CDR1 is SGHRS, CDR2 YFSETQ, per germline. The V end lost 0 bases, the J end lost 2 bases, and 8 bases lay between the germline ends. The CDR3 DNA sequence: TGCGCCAGCAGCTTGGCGGGGATTAACACCGGGGAGCTGTTTTTT. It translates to CASSLAGINTGELFF.

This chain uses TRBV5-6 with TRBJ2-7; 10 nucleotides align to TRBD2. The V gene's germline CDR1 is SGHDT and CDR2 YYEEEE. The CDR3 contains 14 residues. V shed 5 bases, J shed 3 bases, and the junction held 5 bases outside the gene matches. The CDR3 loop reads CASRRRTSGYEQYF. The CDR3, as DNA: TGTGCCAGCAGACGACGGACTAGCGGCTACGAGCAGTACTTC.

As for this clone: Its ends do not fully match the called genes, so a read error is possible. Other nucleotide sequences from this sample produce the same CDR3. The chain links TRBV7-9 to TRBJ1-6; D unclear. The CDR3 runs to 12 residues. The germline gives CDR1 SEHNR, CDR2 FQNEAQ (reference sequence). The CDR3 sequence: CASSLVNSPLHF. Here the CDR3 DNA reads TGTGCCAGCAGTTTAGTTAATTCACCCCTCCACTTT.

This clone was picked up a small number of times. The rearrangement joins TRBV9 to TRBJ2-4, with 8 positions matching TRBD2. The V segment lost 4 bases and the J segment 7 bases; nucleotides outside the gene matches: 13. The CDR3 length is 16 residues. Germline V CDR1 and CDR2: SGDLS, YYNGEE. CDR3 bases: TGTGCCAGCAGCCTCGACGGGGGGGCTGCTGGGAACATTCAGTACTTC. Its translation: CASSLDGGAAGNIQYF.

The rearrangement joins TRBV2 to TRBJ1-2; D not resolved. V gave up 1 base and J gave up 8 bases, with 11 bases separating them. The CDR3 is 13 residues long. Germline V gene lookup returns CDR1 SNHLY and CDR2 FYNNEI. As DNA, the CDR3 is TGTGCCAGCAGTGAAGGCCTCCCCGACGGCTACACCTTC. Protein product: CASSEGLPDGYTF.

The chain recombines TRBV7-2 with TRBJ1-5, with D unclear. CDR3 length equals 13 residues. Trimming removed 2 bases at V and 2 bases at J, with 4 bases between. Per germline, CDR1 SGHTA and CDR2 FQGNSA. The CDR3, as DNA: TGTGCCAGCAGCTTAAGGGGCAATCAGCCCCAGCATTTT. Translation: CASSLRGNQPQHF. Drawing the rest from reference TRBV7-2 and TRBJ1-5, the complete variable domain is GAGVSQSPSNKVTEKGKDVELRCDPISGHTALYWYRQSLGQGLEFLIYFQGNSAPDKSGLPSDRFSAERTGGSVSTLTIQRTQQEDSAVYLCASSLRGNQPQHFGDGTRLSIL.

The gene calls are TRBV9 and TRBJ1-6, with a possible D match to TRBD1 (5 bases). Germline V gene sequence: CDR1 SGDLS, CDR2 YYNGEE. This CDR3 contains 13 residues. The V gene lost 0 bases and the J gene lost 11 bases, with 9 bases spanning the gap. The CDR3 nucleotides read TGTGCCAGCAGCGTAGGGGTGGGGGCACCCCTCCACTTT. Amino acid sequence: CASSVGVGAPLHF.

This chain's CDR3 is CASSPRTGWSTEAFF. The CDR3 DNA is TGCGCCAGCAGCCCCAGAACAGGGTGGAGCACTGAAGCTTTCTTT. This chain connects TRBV5-1 to TRBJ1-1; possibly TRBD1 for D (6 bases). Deletions cut 4 bases from V and 4 bases from J, with 17 bases between. The germline V gene encodes CDR1 SGHRS and CDR2 YFSETQ. This CDR3 is 15 amino acids long.

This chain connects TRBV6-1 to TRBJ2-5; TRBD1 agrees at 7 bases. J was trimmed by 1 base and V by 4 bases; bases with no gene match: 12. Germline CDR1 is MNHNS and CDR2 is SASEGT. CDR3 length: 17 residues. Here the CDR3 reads CASSGPPVDRAQETQYF. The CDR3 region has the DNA TGTGCCAGCAGTGGGCCCCCGGTAGACAGGGCCCAAGAGACCCAGTACTTC.

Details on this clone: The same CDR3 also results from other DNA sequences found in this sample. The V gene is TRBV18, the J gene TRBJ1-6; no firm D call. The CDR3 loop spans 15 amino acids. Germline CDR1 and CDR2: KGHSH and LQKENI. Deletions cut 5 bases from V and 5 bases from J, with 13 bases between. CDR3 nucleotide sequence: TGTGCCAGCTCAAGGGATTCCGGCGATAATTCACCCCTCCACTTT. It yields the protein CASSRDSGDNSPLHF.

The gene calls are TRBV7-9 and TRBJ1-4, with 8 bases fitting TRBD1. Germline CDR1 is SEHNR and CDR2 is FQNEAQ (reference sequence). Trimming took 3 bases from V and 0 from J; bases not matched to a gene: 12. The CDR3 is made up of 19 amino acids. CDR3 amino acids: CASSFVSETGDATNEKLFF. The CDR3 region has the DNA TGTGCCAGCAGCTTTGTTTCCGAGACAGGGGATGCAACTAATGAAAAACTGTTTTTT.

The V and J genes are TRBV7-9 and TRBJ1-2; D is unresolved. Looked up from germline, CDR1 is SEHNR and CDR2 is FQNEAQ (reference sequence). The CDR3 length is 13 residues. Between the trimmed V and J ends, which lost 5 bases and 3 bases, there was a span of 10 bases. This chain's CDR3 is CASSPKTHYGYTF. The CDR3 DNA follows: TGTGCCAGCAGCCCTAAGACTCACTATGGCTACACCTTC.

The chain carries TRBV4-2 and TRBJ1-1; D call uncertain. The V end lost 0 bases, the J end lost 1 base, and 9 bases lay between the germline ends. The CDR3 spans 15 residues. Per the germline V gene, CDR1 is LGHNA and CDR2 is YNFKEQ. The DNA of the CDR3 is TGTGCCAGCAGCCAAGATAAGTACGGGAACACTGAAGCTTTCTTT. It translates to CASSQDKYGNTEAFF.

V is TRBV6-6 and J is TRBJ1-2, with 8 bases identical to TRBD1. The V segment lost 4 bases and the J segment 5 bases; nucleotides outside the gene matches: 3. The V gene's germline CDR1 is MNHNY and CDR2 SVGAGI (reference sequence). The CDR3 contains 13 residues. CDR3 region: CASSSDRAYGYTF. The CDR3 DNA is TGTGCCAGCAGTTCGGACAGGGCATATGGCTACACCTTC.

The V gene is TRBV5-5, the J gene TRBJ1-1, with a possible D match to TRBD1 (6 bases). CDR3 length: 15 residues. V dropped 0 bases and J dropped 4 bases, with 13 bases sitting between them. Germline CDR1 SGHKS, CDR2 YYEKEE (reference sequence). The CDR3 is CASSLARGARTEAFF. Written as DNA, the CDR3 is TGTGCCAGCAGCTTGGCTAGGGGGGCACGCACTGAAGCTTTCTTT.

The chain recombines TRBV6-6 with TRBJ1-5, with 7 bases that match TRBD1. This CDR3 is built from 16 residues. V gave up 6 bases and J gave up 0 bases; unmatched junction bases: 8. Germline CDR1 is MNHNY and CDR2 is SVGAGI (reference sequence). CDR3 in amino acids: CASRRQGFPSNQPQHF. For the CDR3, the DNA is TGTGCCAGCAGAAGACAGGGTTTTCCTAGCAATCAGCCCCAGCATTTT.

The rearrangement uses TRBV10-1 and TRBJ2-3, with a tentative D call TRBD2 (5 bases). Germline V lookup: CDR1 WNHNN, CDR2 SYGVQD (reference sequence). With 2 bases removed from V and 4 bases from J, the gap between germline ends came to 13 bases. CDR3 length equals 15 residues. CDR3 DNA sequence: TGCGCCAGCAGTGAGGGAGCTAGCCTAGCAGATACGCAGTATTTT. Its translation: CASSEGASLADTQYF.

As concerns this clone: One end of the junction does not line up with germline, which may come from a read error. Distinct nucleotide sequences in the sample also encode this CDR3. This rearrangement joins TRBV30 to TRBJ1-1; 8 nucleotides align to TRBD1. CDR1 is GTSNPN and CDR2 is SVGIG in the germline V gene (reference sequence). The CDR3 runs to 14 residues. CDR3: CAWSVRDRRTEAFF. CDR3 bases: TGCGCCTGGAGTGTAAGGGACAGGCGAACTGAAGCTTTCTTT.

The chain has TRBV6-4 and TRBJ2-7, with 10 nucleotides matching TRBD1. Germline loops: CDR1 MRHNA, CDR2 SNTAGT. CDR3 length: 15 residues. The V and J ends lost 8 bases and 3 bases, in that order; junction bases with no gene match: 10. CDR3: CASRPHRDRGYEQYF. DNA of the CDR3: TGTGCCAGCCGACCTCACCGGGACAGGGGCTACGAGCAGTACTTC.

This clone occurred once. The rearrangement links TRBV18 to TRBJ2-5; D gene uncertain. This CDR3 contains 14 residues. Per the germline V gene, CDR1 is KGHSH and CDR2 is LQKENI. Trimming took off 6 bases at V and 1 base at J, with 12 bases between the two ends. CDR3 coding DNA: TGTGCCAGCTCTCCTGTTCCGGCCCAAGAGACCCAGTACTTC. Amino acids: CASSPVPAQETQYF.

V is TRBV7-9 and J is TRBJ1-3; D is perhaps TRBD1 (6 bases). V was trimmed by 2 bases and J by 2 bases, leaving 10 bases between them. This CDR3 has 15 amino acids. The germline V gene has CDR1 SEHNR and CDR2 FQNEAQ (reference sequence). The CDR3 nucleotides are TGTGCCAGCAGCTTACAGGGGCGCCCTGGAAACACCATATATTTT. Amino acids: CASSLQGRPGNTIYF. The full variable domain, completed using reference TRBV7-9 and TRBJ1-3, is DTGVSQNPRHKITKRGQNVTFRCDPISEHNRLYWYRQTLGQGPEFLTYFQNEAQLEKSRLLSDRFSAERPKGSFSTLEIQRTEQGDSAMYLCASSLQGRPGNTIYFGEGSWLTVV.

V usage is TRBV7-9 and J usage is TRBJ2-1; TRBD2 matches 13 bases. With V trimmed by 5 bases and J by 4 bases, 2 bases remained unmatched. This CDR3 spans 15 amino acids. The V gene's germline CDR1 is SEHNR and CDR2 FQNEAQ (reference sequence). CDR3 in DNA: TGTGCCAGCAGCCCGACTAGCGGGGGGTACAATGAGCAGTTCTTC. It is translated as CASSPTSGGYNEQFF.

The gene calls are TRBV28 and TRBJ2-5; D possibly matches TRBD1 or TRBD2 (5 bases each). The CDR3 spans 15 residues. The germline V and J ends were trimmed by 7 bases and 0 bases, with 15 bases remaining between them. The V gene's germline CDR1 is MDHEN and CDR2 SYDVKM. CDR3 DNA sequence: TGTGCCAGCAAGTTTGGGACGGTGAACCAAGAGACCCAGTACTTC. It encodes CASKFGTVNQETQYF.

CDR3 sequence: CASSVETGVGTEAFF. The CDR3 DNA reads as TGTGCCAGCAGCGTAGAGACAGGGGTAGGGACTGAAGCTTTCTTT. V usage is TRBV9 and J usage is TRBJ1-1; 8 bases are a match to TRBD1. CDR3 length: 15 residues. Germline V gene sequence: CDR1 SGDLS, CDR2 YYNGEE. Trimming cost V 0 bases and J 5 bases; bases outside gene matches: 6.

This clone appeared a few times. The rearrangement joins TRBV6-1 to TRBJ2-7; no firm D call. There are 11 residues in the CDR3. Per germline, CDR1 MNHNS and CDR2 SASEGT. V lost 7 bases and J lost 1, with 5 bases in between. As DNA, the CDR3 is TGTGCCAGCACCTTTTCCTACGAGCAGTACTTC. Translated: CASTFSYEQYF.

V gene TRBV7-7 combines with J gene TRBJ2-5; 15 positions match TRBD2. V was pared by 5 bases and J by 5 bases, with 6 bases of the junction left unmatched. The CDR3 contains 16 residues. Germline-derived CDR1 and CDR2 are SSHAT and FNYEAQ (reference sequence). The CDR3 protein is CASSTGLAGGPETQYF. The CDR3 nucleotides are TGTGCCAGCAGCACCGGACTAGCGGGGGGGCCGGAGACCCAGTACTTC.

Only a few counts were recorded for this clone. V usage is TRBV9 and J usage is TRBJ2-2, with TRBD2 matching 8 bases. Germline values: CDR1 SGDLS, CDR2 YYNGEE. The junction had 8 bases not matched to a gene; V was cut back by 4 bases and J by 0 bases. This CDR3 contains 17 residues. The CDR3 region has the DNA TGTGCCAGCAGCTATGGAGCGGGGGCCCCGAACACCGGGGAGCTGTTTTTT. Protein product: CASSYGAGAPNTGELFF.